Each of the 24 T cell receptor beta chains below was sequenced from the same sample in a study of shared clonotypes between healthy human individuals. Clones were read by immunoSEQ multiplex PCR, and TCRdb kept only the in-frame ones, dropping some. Of 2 million to 2.5 million clones listed, about 95% were seen once; the top ten hold 0.13%. The sample consisted of naive CD4+ T cells sorted from blood. Subset denoted: CD45RA+ positively selected. These receptors were obtained from a man aged 18 to 30 in good health.

This chain links TRBV9 with TRBJ2-5; perhaps D is TRBD1 or TRBD2 (7 bases each). Germline loops: CDR1 SGDLS, CDR2 YYNGEE. Deletions cut 0 bases from V and 3 bases from J, with 12 bases between. The CDR3 spans 15 residues. In nucleotides, the CDR3 is TGTGCCAGCAGCGTAGCAGGGGGGGAAAAAGAGACCCAGTACTTC. It codes for CASSVAGGEKETQYF.

To note about this clone: The same CDR3 also results from other DNA sequences found in this sample. This sequence joins TRBV11-2 and TRBJ2-5, with a weak D call TRBD1 (5 bases). V lost 2 bases and J lost 2, with 12 bases in between. This CDR3 comprises 15 residues. Germline CDR1 and CDR2: SGHAT and FQNNGV. The CDR3 here is CASSLRQGLQETQYF. The CDR3, as DNA: TGTGCCAGCAGCTTACGGCAGGGTTTACAAGAGACCCAGTACTTC. Together with reference TRBV11-2 and TRBJ2-5, the CDR3 gives the full variable domain: EAGVAQSPRYKIIEKRQSVAFWCNPISGHATLYWYQQILGQGPKLLIQFQNNGVVDDSQLPKDRFSAERLKGVDSTLKIQPAKLEDSAVYLCASSLRQGLQETQYFGPGTRLLVL.

This sequence joins TRBV5-4 and TRBJ1-1, with 11 bases identical to TRBD1. After removal of 7 bases from V and 11 bases from J, the junction contained 16 bases not matched to a gene. Germline CDR1 SGHNT, CDR2 YYREEE (reference sequence). The CDR3 is 15 residues long. The CDR3 region has the DNA TGTGCCAGCGGAACCCTTGGACAGGGGGCAATCAAGGCTTTCTTT. Amino acids: CASGTLGQGAIKAFF.

The chain uses TRBV11-2 and TRBJ1-2, with a possible D match to TRBD1 (6 bases). Trimming stripped 5 bases from V and 2 bases from J, with 12 bases between. The length of the CDR3 is 14 residues. The germline CDR1 and CDR2 sequences are SGHAT and FQNNGV. CDR3 nucleotides: TGTGCCAGCAGCCCGCCGGGGGCGAACTATGGCTACACCTTC. Amino acid sequence: CASSPPGANYGYTF.

This sequence joins TRBV21-1 and TRBJ2-7; the table's D call of TRBD2 was not tested on the DNA. TRBV21-1 has pseudogene status. The CDR3 is 12 residues long. The CDR3 bases are TGTGCCAGCAGCGACCCCGACTCCGAGCAGTACTTC. Amino acids: CASSDPDSEQYF.

The rearrangement joins TRBV6-5 to TRBJ1-6; 7 positions agree with TRBD1. Trimming took 2 bases from V and 6 from J; bases not matched to a gene: 7. This CDR3 is built from 16 residues. Germline-derived CDR1 and CDR2 are MNHEY and SVGAGI. CDR3 DNA sequence: TGTGCCAGCAGTTACAGCGCGCAGGGGGGTAATTCACCCCTCCACTTT. Its translation is CASSYSAQGGNSPLHF.

This clone showed up just once. Other DNA sequences in this specimen translate into the identical CDR3. The chain recombines TRBV7-9 with TRBJ2-7; tentatively, D is TRBD2 (6 bases). V shed 1 base and J shed 0 bases, with 10 bases lying between them. From germline, CDR1 is SEHNR and CDR2 FQNEAQ (reference sequence). This CDR3 region has 15 residues. The CDR3 nucleotides read TGTGCCAGCAGCTTAGAGGCGGGGAGCTCCTACGAGCAGTACTTC. Protein product: CASSLEAGSSYEQYF.

On this clone: Other DNA sequences in the sample encode the same CDR3. The chain recombines TRBV5-1 with TRBJ2-3; TRBD2 matches 10 bases. V dropped 1 base and J dropped 1; count of bases not matched to a gene: 3. CDR3 length: 16 residues. CDR1 is SGHRS, CDR2 YFSETQ, per germline. This chain's CDR3 is CASSLPGTSGTDTQYF. DNA for the CDR3: TGCGCCAGCAGCTTGCCCGGGACTAGCGGCACAGATACGCAGTATTTT.

Turning to this clone: Its ends do not fully match the called genes, so a read error is possible. The rearrangement uses TRBV19 and TRBJ2-3, with 7 bases matching TRBD2. This CDR3 is built from 14 residues. Germline CDR1 reads LNHDA; CDR2 reads SQIVND (reference sequence). CDR3 DNA sequence: TGTGCCAGTAGAATAGCGGGTGGAACAGATACGCAGTATTTT. Residues: CASRIAGGTDTQYF.

Points on this clone: At the DNA level, this CDR3 is encoded by other sequences in the same sample as well. The CDR3 region is CASSLGPTNYGYTF. The DNA for the CDR3 is TGTGCCAGCTCACTGGGACCTACTAACTATGGCTACACCTTC. This chain links TRBV18 with TRBJ1-2; D possibly corresponds to TRBD1 (5 bases). The V gene lost 4 bases and the J gene lost 0 bases, with 9 bases spanning the gap. This CDR3 has 14 amino acids. Germline values: CDR1 KGHSH, CDR2 LQKENI.

A remark on this clone: The same CDR3 can be traced to other DNA sequences in this sample. The V gene is TRBV6-6, the J gene TRBJ1-1; D is undetermined. Germline V gene data show CDR1 as MNHNY and CDR2 as SVGAGI (reference sequence). There are 12 residues in the CDR3. V lost 2 bases and J lost 3, with 4 bases in between. The CDR3 nucleotides are TGTGCCAGCAGTTACGCCGACACTGAAGCTTTCTTT. Protein product: CASSYADTEAFF.

CDR3 protein: CAISVDRNTEAFF. The DNA for the CDR3 is TGTGCCATCAGTGTGGACAGGAACACTGAAGCTTTCTTT. The chain joins TRBV10-3 to TRBJ1-1; possible D gene TRBD1, 6 bases. Germline CDR1 and CDR2: ENHRY and SYGVKD. CDR3 length: 13 residues. V dropped 4 bases and J dropped 1 base, with 7 bases sitting between them.

As for this clone: At the DNA level, this CDR3 is encoded by other sequences in the same sample as well. The chain links TRBV11-2 to TRBJ1-5; D not certain. Germline CDR1 and CDR2: SGHAT and FQNNGV. The ends were cut back, 1 base at V and 4 bases at J, with 5 bases in the middle. CDR3 length: 13 residues. CDR3 nucleotides: TGTGCCAGCAGCTTAGTGGAGAATCAGCCCCAGCATTTT. This codes for CASSLVENQPQHF.

The rearrangement joins TRBV4-3 to TRBJ2-2; 7 positions agree with TRBD2. Germline lookup yields CDR1 LGHNA and CDR2 YSLEER. CDR3 length equals 15 residues. The ends lost 0 bases at V and 7 bases at J; junction bases unmatched: 5. CDR3 coding DNA: TGCGCCAGCAGCCAAGAAGGGACTATGAACGGGGAGCTGTTTTTT. Protein product: CASSQEGTMNGELFF.

This chain connects TRBV2 to TRBJ2-2; D is perhaps TRBD1 (6 bases). Trimming took off 1 base at V and 4 bases at J, with 10 bases between the two ends. CDR1 is SNHLY and CDR2 is FYNNEI in the germline V gene. This CDR3 spans 15 amino acids. The CDR3 sequence is CASSEGGLGTGELFF. CDR3 nucleotide sequence: TGTGCCAGCAGTGAAGGGGGGCTTGGCACCGGGGAGCTGTTTTTT. Filled out from reference TRBV2 and TRBJ2-2, the complete variable domain reads EPEVTQTPSHQVTQMGQEVILRCVPISNHLYFYWYRQILGQKVEFLVSFYNNEISEKSEIFDDQFSVERPDGSNFTLKIRSTKLEDSAMYFCASSEGGLGTGELFFGEGSRLTVL.

This chain uses TRBV7-2 with TRBJ2-3, with 8 bases matching TRBD2. V gave up 5 bases and J gave up 4 bases; unmatched junction bases: 14. Germline CDR1 is SGHTA and CDR2 is FQGNSA. The CDR3 spans 17 residues. For the CDR3, the DNA is TGTGCCAGCAGCGTGTCCCGGACTAGCTTCCCTCCAGATACGCAGTATTTT. Translating gives CASSVSRTSFPPDTQYF.

Regarding this clone: The junction differs from germline at one of its ends, possibly a read error. This sequence joins TRBV7-7 and TRBJ2-7; no reliable D call. This CDR3 spans 13 amino acids. Germline V gives CDR1 SSHAT, CDR2 FNYEAQ (reference sequence). In DNA form, the CDR3 reads TGTGCTAGCAGCCCTAGTGCTAACAGCGAGCAGTACTTC. Protein sequence: CASSPSANSEQYF.

A single count supports this clone. V gene TRBV18 combines with J gene TRBJ1-2; 9 bases match TRBD1. The CDR3 extends over 16 amino acids. V trimming: 6 bases; J trimming: 4 bases; junction bases outside the gene matches: 12. The V gene's germline CDR1 is KGHSH and CDR2 LQKENI. The CDR3 DNA reads TGTGCCAGCTCCCCTACAGTGGGACAGGGCCTCTATGGCTACACCTTC. Translated, it gives CASSPTVGQGLYGYTF.

This clone was recorded only once. This chain joins TRBV6-1 and TRBJ2-7; 9 bases agree with TRBD2. V lost 4 bases and J lost 9; bases outside the gene matches: 10. The germline V gene encodes CDR1 MNHNS and CDR2 SASEGT. This CDR3 has 14 residues. CDR3 amino acids: CASSVIERGVVQYF. The CDR3 DNA reads TGTGCCAGCAGTGTCATTGAGCGGGGGGTCGTGCAGTACTTC.

The rearrangement uses TRBV7-2 and TRBJ1-1; 7 bases map to TRBD1. The J segment lost 4 bases and the V segment lost 5 bases, leaving 10 bases of the junction unmatched. CDR1 SGHTA and CDR2 FQGNSA come from the germline V gene. This CDR3 has 15 amino acids. In DNA, the CDR3 is TGTGCCAGCAGCCCCCGACAGGGAATCGGCACTGAAGCTTTCTTT. This sequence encodes CASSPRQGIGTEAFF.

J is TRBJ2-3 and V is TRBV6-6, with D possibly TRBD1 on 8 matching bases. Looked up from germline, CDR1 is MNHNY and CDR2 is SVGAGI (reference sequence). Between the trimmed V and J ends, which lost 5 bases and 2 bases, there was a span of 17 bases. This CDR3 has 16 residues. CDR3 sequence reads: CASSPNRGGATDTQYF. The CDR3 DNA sequence: TGTGCCAGCAGTCCAAACAGGGGGGGGGCCACAGATACGCAGTATTTT.

The sample holds one count of this clone. This rearrangement joins TRBV7-3 to TRBJ2-7; TRBD1 is a possible D gene (6 bases). The CDR3 extends over 16 amino acids. V lost 6 bases and J 7 bases, leaving 25 bases between the germline ends. Per the germline V gene, CDR1 is SGHTA and CDR2 is FQGTGA. CDR3: CASRGPDSWVYGEQYF. CDR3 sequence (DNA): TGTGCCAGCAGAGGGCCGGACAGTTGGGTTTACGGGGAGCAGTACTTC.

V is TRBV9 and J is TRBJ2-1; the match to TRBD1 covers 7 bases. The trim removed 0 bases at V and 2 bases at J, leaving 2 bases unmatched. Germline CDR1 is SGDLS and CDR2 is YYNGEE. This CDR3 contains 15 residues. The CDR3 DNA reads TGTGCCAGCAGCGTAGAGGGGACAGCCTACAATGAGCAGTTCTTC. Protein: CASSVEGTAYNEQFF.

This chain joins TRBV10-3 and TRBJ1-2; TRBD1 is a possible D gene (6 bases). V dropped 4 bases and J dropped 1 base, with 13 bases sitting between them. This CDR3 region has 15 residues. CDR1 and CDR2 (germline): ENHRY, SYGVKD. CDR3 sequence: CAISVRSGDNYGYTF. The CDR3 DNA reads TGTGCCATCAGTGTCCGATCAGGGGATAACTATGGCTACACCTTC.